Listed below are T cell receptor beta chains from one sample, sequenced in a study of T cells in Graves' hyperthyroidism and ophthalmopathy. TCRdb redid the calling of the multiplex PCR reads with MiXCR, one entry per CDR3 protein. Here the sample spans hundreds of thousands of distinct CDR3 sequences, around 40% being singletons. The sample comprised blood. These TCRs come from a woman between 40 and 50 years old with Graves' hyperthyroidism. The CDR3 runs from the conserved cysteine through the conserved F or W. D genes are given only for firm matches. Clone size, where shown, is once, few, many, or a class for clones that have expanded.

CDR3aa	CDR3nt	j_gene	d_gene	abundance	v_gene
CASSATLVAGGPQETQYF	TGTGCCAGCAGTGCCACCCTGGTAGCGGGAGGACCTCAAGAGACCCAGTACTTC	TRBJ2-5	TRBD2	NA	TRBV25-1
CASSFGNLAKNIQYF	TGTGCCAGCAGCTTCGGAAACCTAGCCAAAAACATTCAGTACTTC	TRBJ2-4	NA	NA	TRBV7-2
CASSRESGELFF	TGTGCCAGCAGCCGCGAATCCGGGGAGCTGTTTTTT	TRBJ2-2	NA	NA	TRBV6-5
CASGVGDRTEAFF	TGTGCCAGCGGCGTAGGGGACCGAACTGAAGCTTTCTTT	TRBJ1-1	NA	NA	TRBV9
CASSPALAGEEQYF	TGTGCCAGCAGTCCCGCTCTAGCGGGGGAGGAGCAGTACTTC	TRBJ2-7	TRBD2	NA	TRBV2
CAISGRGGDGANVLTF	TGTGCCATCAGTGGCCGGGGGGGGGATGGGGCCAACGTCCTGACTTTC	TRBJ2-6	TRBD2	many	TRBV10-3
CASSIFNPGRGQTGELFF	TGTGCCAGTAGTATATTTAACCCGGGCAGGGGGCAAACCGGGGAGCTGTTTTTT	TRBJ2-2	TRBD1	NA	TRBV19
CASGLVQEEGTEAFF	TGTGCTAGTGGTTTGGTACAGGAGGAGGGCACTGAAGCTTTCTTT	TRBJ1-1	NA	NA	TRBV12-5
CASSPHRGPIF	TGTGCCAGCTCCCCACATCGGGGGCCAATCTTT	TRBJ1-1	NA	NA	TRBV18
CASSPTTRARELFF	TGTGCCAGCAGCCCGACCACGAGGGCCCGGGAGCTGTTTTTT	TRBJ2-2	NA	few	TRBV7-3
CASSFRGGGYGNTIYF	TGTGCCAGCAGCTTCCGGGGGGGGGGATACGGAAACACCATATATTTT	TRBJ1-3	NA	NA	TRBV7-2
CATSAGMDSPLHF	TGCGCCACCTCGGCAGGGATGGACTCACCCCTCCACTTT	TRBJ1-6	NA	many	TRBV10-1
CASSLETVYSPLHF	TGTGCCAGCAGCTTAGAAACAGTATATTCACCCCTCCACTTT	TRBJ1-6	NA	NA	TRBV11-2
CASSLIYKSQETQYF	TGTGCCAGCAGCTTAATCTACAAGTCACAAGAGACCCAGTACTTC	TRBJ2-5	NA	many	TRBV7-6
CASSLTQDPYNQPQHF	TGTGCCAGCAGCTTAACCCAGGACCCTTACAATCAGCCCCAGCATTTT	TRBJ1-5	NA	NA	TRBV7-9
CASTRTGGTQPQHF	TGTGCCAGTACCAGGACAGGGGGTACTCAGCCCCAGCATTTT	TRBJ1-5	TRBD1	NA	TRBV19
CASSQALSSGNTIYF	TGCGCCAGCAGCCAAGCACTGTCCTCTGGAAACACCATATATTTT	TRBJ1-3	NA	many	TRBV4-3
CSASGQGAGAFF	TGCAGTGCTAGTGGACAGGGGGCAGGTGCTTTCTTT	TRBJ1-1	TRBD1	many	TRBV20-1
CASSMQISGNTIYF	TGTGCCAGTAGTATGCAGATCTCTGGAAACACCATATATTTT	TRBJ1-3	NA	few	TRBV19
CASSLDPGERGYTF	TGTGCCAGCAGCTTAGACCCAGGGGAACGAGGCTACACCTTC	TRBJ1-2	NA	many	TRBV7-2
CASRKRTDYNSPLHF	TGTGCCAGCAGAAAACGGACGGATTATAATTCACCCCTCCACTTT	TRBJ1-6	NA	NA	TRBV28
CASSSIRDRDSYEQYF	TGTGCCAGCAGTTCCATCCGGGACAGGGACTCCTACGAGCAGTACTTC	TRBJ2-7	TRBD1	few	TRBV11-2
CASSGLGPGNTIYF	TGTGCCAGCAGTGGGCTGGGGCCGGGAAACACCATATATTTT	TRBJ1-3	NA	NA	TRBV2
CASSLVGSGGLPETQYF	TGTGCCAGCAGTTTAGTAGGTAGCGGGGGGCTACCGGAGACCCAGTACTTC	TRBJ2-5	TRBD2	NA	TRBV12-3/TRBV12-4
CASSFGGRDYGYTF	TGTGCCAGCAGCTTTGGAGGACGGGACTATGGCTACACCTTC	TRBJ1-2	NA	many	TRBV7-2
CASSFRIGGNTGELFF	TGTGCCAGCAGCTTCCGGATAGGAGGGAACACCGGGGAGCTGTTTTTT	TRBJ2-2	NA	NA	TRBV11-2
CSARGTSGSYEQYF	TGCAGTGCTAGGGGTACTAGCGGGAGCTACGAGCAGTACTTC	TRBJ2-7	TRBD2	NA	TRBV20-1
CAIRPYSNYGYTF	TGTGCCATCAGACCCTACTCAAACTATGGCTACACCTTC	TRBJ1-2	NA	many	TRBV10-3
CASSSPGQGWYEQYF	TGTGCCAGCAGTTCGCCGGGACAGGGATGGTACGAGCAGTACTTC	TRBJ2-7	TRBD1	NA	TRBV7-2
CASSSSGPTDTQYF	TGTGCCAGCAGCTCAAGCGGCCCCACAGATACGCAGTATTTT	TRBJ2-3	NA	NA	TRBV7-3
CASSTAQMNSPLHF	TGTGCCAGCTCGACTGCCCAGATGAATTCACCCCTCCACTTT	TRBJ1-6	NA	few	TRBV7-9
CASGGDRALHF	TGTGCCAGCGGGGGAGACAGGGCCCTCCACTTT	TRBJ1-6	TRBD1	once	TRBV7-2
CASSSTYYGYTF	TGTGCCAGCAGTTCGACATACTATGGCTACACCTTC	TRBJ1-2	NA	NA	TRBV6-5
CASSLGPGGEGYTF	TGTGCCAGCAGCTTGGGTCCGGGGGGGGAAGGCTACACCTTC	TRBJ1-2	NA	NA	TRBV5-4
CASGYRPRETQYF	TGTGCGAGCGGGTACAGGCCCCGAGAGACCCAGTACTTC	TRBJ2-5	NA	NA	TRBV6-5
CASRQGFYGYTF	TGTGCCAGCAGACAGGGATTCTATGGCTACACCTTC	TRBJ1-2	NA	many	TRBV12-3/TRBV12-4
CASSQLDLNEQYF	TGCGCCAGCAGCCAATTGGACCTTAACGAGCAGTACTTC	TRBJ2-7	NA	once	TRBV7-3
CSASTGPSSGNTIYF	TGCAGTGCTTCGACAGGGCCAAGCTCTGGAAACACCATATATTTT	TRBJ1-3	TRBD1	few	TRBV20-1
CASSLPSGETQYF	TGCGCCAGCAGCTTGCCTAGCGGGGAGACCCAGTACTTC	TRBJ2-5	TRBD2	NA	TRBV5-1
CSAGQGMGYGYTF	TGCAGCGCGGGACAGGGAATGGGCTATGGCTACACCTTC	TRBJ1-2	TRBD1	NA	TRBV29-1
CASSYSIGAEAFF	TGTGCCAGCAGTTACTCGATAGGGGCTGAAGCTTTCTTT	TRBJ1-1	NA	few	TRBV6-5
CASSLPGTVAEAFF	TGTGCCAGCAGCTTACCCGGGACAGTCGCTGAAGCTTTCTTT	TRBJ1-1	TRBD1	few	TRBV7-2
CARMEGRRYGYTF	TGTGCTAGGATGGAGGGGCGACGGTATGGCTACACCTTC	TRBJ1-2	NA	NA	TRBV2
CSARRDTGRPGELFF	TGCAGTGCTAGGCGGGACACGGGACGACCCGGGGAGCTGTTTTTT	TRBJ2-2	NA	NA	TRBV20-1
CASSLKGVLNSPLHF	TGTGCCAGCAGCTTAAAGGGGGTCCTGAATTCACCCCTCCACTTT	TRBJ1-6	NA	NA	TRBV7-9
CAIRQLYGYTF	TGTGCCATCAGGCAGTTGTATGGCTACACCTTC	TRBJ1-2	NA	many	TRBV10-3
CSARLAGITDTQYF	TGCAGTGCTAGACTAGCTGGAATTACAGATACGCAGTATTTT	TRBJ2-3	NA	NA	TRBV20-1
CASSFSQGGDGYTF	TGTGCCAGCAGCTTTTCTCAGGGGGGGGATGGCTACACCTTC	TRBJ1-2	TRBD1	NA	TRBV11-2
CSARGPSETQYF	TGCAGTGCTAGGGGTCCTTCGGAGACCCAGTACTTC	TRBJ2-5	NA	many	TRBV20-1
CASSQENSRNTIYF	TGCGCCAGCAGCCAAGAGAACAGCCGAAACACCATATATTTT	TRBJ1-3	NA	NA	TRBV4-3
CASSLGPRQRPRYTF	TGTGCCAGCAGTTTAGGCCCAAGACAGAGACCGCGCTACACCTTC	TRBJ1-2	NA	NA	TRBV12-3/TRBV12-4
CASGLQGAGTEAFF	TGTGCCAGCGGGCTCCAGGGGGCTGGGACTGAAGCTTTCTTT	TRBJ1-1	TRBD1	few	TRBV12-3/TRBV12-4